Below, 18 T cell receptor beta chains from the same sample are listed, as sequenced in a study of T cells after yellow fever vaccination. TCRdb re-derived calls from the 5' RACE reads in MiXCR, one entry per CDR3 protein. The sample records approximately 250,000 distinct CDR3 sequences, about 5.2% being singletons. Source: CD4+ T cells sorted from PBMCs, taken on the day of the yellow fever booster vaccination. The receptors come from a young man who received the YFV17D yellow fever vaccine.

This clonotype was seen a handful of times. The chain uses TRBV27 and TRBJ2-1, with 10 bases aligning to TRBD2. Germline lookup yields CDR1 MNHEY and CDR2 SMNVEV (reference sequence). This CDR3 is 15 amino acids long. Losses at the gene ends were 3 bases for V and 9 bases for J; bases not matched to a gene: 8. The CDR3 protein is CASSFERGGFGEQFF. For the CDR3, the DNA is TGTGCCAGCAGTTTCGAGCGGGGGGGCTTCGGTGAGCAGTTCTTC.

The sample holds many counts of this clonotype. In DNA form, the CDR3 reads TGTGCCAGCAGCTTAGAAGTTTCGGGGATGGCACTGTTTTTT. Protein: CASSLEVSGMALFF. The rearrangement uses TRBV5-5 and TRBJ1-4; unclear D gene. CDR3 length: 14 amino acids. V gave up 2 bases and J gave up 13 bases, with 18 bases separating them. Germline V lookup: CDR1 SGHKS, CDR2 YYEKEE (reference sequence).

This clonotype has only a few counts. The chain joins TRBV5-1 to TRBJ1-2; D gene ambiguous. In germline, CDR1 is SGHRS, CDR2 YFSETQ. Deletions cut 7 bases from V and 8 bases from J, with 21 bases between. The CDR3 length is 14 residues. The CDR3 DNA follows: TGCGCCAGCGGAACGGGCCAGACCTTGGACGGCTACACCTTC. Translating it yields CASGTGQTLDGYTF.

This clonotype was recorded a few times. The rearrangement joins TRBV7-2 to TRBJ1-2; D may be TRBD1 (5 bases). Germline CDR1 is SGHTA and CDR2 is FQGNSA. The CDR3 is 12 amino acids. V lost 5 bases, J lost 6 bases, and 10 bases lay in between. The CDR3 DNA reads TGTGCCAGCAGCCGGGACCTCAATGGCTACACCTTC. It codes for CASSRDLNGYTF.

This clonotype appeared a few times. The chain is built from TRBV5-1 and TRBJ2-2, with 7 bases that match TRBD2. In germline, CDR1 is SGHRS, CDR2 YFSETQ. Trimming at V came to 0 bases and at J to 6 bases, leaving 5 bases not matched to a gene. CDR3 size: 15 residues. The CDR3 here is CASSLDGLVAGELFF. CDR3 nucleotides: TGCGCCAGCAGCTTGGATGGACTAGTAGCCGGGGAGCTGTTTTTT.

The chain recombines TRBV20-1 with TRBJ2-1; either TRBD1 or TRBD2 may fit D (5 bases each). With 3 bases removed from V and 3 bases from J, the gap between germline ends came to 12 bases. CDR1 and CDR2 (germline): DFQATT, SNEGSKA (reference sequence). This CDR3 is built from 14 residues. CDR3 protein: CSASLARGYNEQFF. The CDR3 nucleotides read TGCAGTGCTAGCCTAGCTAGGGGCTACAATGAGCAGTTCTTC.

The genes are TRBV29-1 and TRBJ2-2; 11 bases are shared with TRBD2. The J segment lost 6 bases and the V segment lost 3 bases, leaving 3 bases of the junction unmatched. CDR1 is SQVTM, CDR2 ANQGSEA, per germline. CDR3 size: 14 residues. The CDR3 loop is CSVDSGGASGELFF. For the CDR3, the DNA is TGCAGCGTTGATAGCGGGGGGGCATCCGGGGAGCTGTTTTTT.

The genes are TRBV7-2 and TRBJ1-1; D might be TRBD1 (6 bases). CDR3 length equals 16 residues. The germline V gene has CDR1 SGHTA and CDR2 FQGNSA. With 8 bases removed from V and 4 bases from J, the gap between germline ends came to 23 bases. For the CDR3, the DNA is TGTGCCAGCGCCCGACCTCGGGGGCAGGGATCCACTGAAGCTTTCTTT. Amino acids: CASARPRGQGSTEAFF.

This clonotype was seen a handful of times. This rearrangement joins TRBV12-3 or TRBV12-4 to TRBJ1-2; 8 positions agree with TRBD1. The J segment lost 8 bases and the V segment lost 3 bases, leaving 11 bases of the junction unmatched. This CDR3 is built from 15 residues. The CDR3 nucleotides are TGTGCCAGCAGTTTCGAGGACAGGGAGGGGAAGGGCTACACCTTC. Translating gives CASSFEDREGKGYTF.

This clonotype was seen ten or more times. This sequence joins TRBV10-3 and TRBJ2-7; 8 bases match TRBD2. Germline CDR1 is ENHRY and CDR2 is SYGVKD. The CDR3 covers 13 residues. The V gene end was trimmed by 5 bases and the J gene end by 3 bases; junction bases not matched to a gene: 3. The CDR3 here is CAISSGGNYEQYF. As DNA, the CDR3 is TGTGCCATCAGTAGCGGGGGTAACTACGAGCAGTACTTC.

This clonotype was observed at least ten times. This rearrangement joins TRBV15 to TRBJ2-7; the D gene is possibly TRBD1 (6 bases). The V end was cut by 3 bases, the J end by 6 bases, with 15 bases between. The germline V gene has CDR1 LNHNV and CDR2 YYDKDF (reference sequence). The CDR3 consists of 14 residues. The CDR3 protein is CATSSRPAGVEQYV. CDR3 in DNA: TGTGCCACCAGCAGTAGACCCGCAGGGGTCGAGCAGTACGTC.

This clonotype has ten or more counts. The chain recombines TRBV1 with TRBJ2-7; the D call TRBD1 from the table was never checked on the DNA. TRBV1 is assigned pseudogene status. The length of the CDR3 is 13 residues. The CDR3 loop reads CTSSQERGREQYV. Here the CDR3 DNA reads TGCACCAGCAGCCAAGAAAGGGGTAGAGAGCAGTACGTC.

In its sample, this clonotype was seen a few times. The rearrangement links TRBV6-5 to TRBJ1-5; TRBD1 matches at 9 bases. Germline values: CDR1 MNHEY, CDR2 SVGAGI. V gave up 6 bases and J gave up 1 base; unmatched junction bases: 13. The CDR3 is 18 amino acids. CDR3 in amino acids: CASRGGTGSSISNQPQHF. The CDR3 DNA reads TGTGCCAGCAGAGGAGGGACAGGGTCTTCGATAAGCAATCAGCCCCAGCATTTT.

V and J are TRBV11-2 and TRBJ2-7, with a tentative D call TRBD1 (5 bases). The V gene's germline CDR1 is SGHAT and CDR2 FQNNGV. The CDR3 extends over 14 amino acids. Trimming left V 6 bases short and J 2 bases short, with 14 bases between. The CDR3 is CASRPRQGPYEQYF. DNA for the CDR3: TGTGCCAGCAGACCCCGCCAGGGCCCCTACGAGCAGTACTTC.

The rearrangement uses TRBV7-6 and TRBJ2-1, with a tentative D call TRBD2 (7 bases). CDR3 length: 17 residues. Trimming took 1 base from V and 0 from J, leaving 13 bases between them. Germline assignment: CDR1 SGHVS and CDR2 FNYEAQ. CDR3 loop: CASSLEGGGSSYNEQFF. CDR3 bases: TGTGCCAGCAGCTTAGAGGGGGGGGGAAGCTCCTACAATGAGCAGTTCTTC.

In this sample, this clonotype turned up a few times. V gene TRBV24-1 combines with J gene TRBJ2-3; D may be TRBD1 (6 bases). The CDR3 runs 16 residues. The germline V and J ends were trimmed by 3 bases and 0 bases, with 12 bases remaining between them. CDR1 KGHDR and CDR2 SFDVKD come from the germline V gene. The CDR3 protein is CATSDRAGVSTDTQYF. CDR3 DNA: TGTGCCACCAGTGATCGTGCAGGGGTTAGCACAGATACGCAGTATTTT.

This clonotype was detected a few times. The rearrangement links TRBV4-1 to TRBJ2-5; possible D gene TRBD2, 7 bases. V was shortened by 0 bases and J by 2 bases, with 13 bases between the two germline ends. The CDR3 length is 16 residues. CDR1 MGHRA and CDR2 YSYEKL come from the germline V gene. CDR3 coding DNA: TGCGCCAGCAGCCAAGAACCGCGGGGGCCTCAAGAGACCCAGTACTTC. Translation gives CASSQEPRGPQETQYF.

The chain carries TRBV19 and TRBJ2-3; 8 positions agree with TRBD1. Germline CDR1 reads LNHDA; CDR2 reads SQIVND (reference sequence). Trimming at V came to 4 bases and at J to 1 base, leaving 10 bases not matched to a gene. The CDR3 runs to 17 residues. The CDR3 DNA reads as TGTGCCAGTAGTACCGGCTACACGACAGGGGGCACAGATACGCAGTATTTT. Its protein product is CASSTGYTTGGTDTQYF.